This is a list of T cell receptor beta chains from one sample in a study of naive and memory T cell subsets. MiXCR was run by TCRdb on the UMI-ligation and nested PCR reads, yielding one entry per CDR3 protein. The sample has 140,000 to 150,000 distinct CDR3 sequences, 17% seen once. The sequenced material came from naive CD4+ T cells from blood. Every receptor here comes from a human donor in good health. Each CDR3 is given with its conserved first and last residue. A D gene is named only where the DNA matches it firmly. Only part of the rows carry a size: once, few, many, or a class if the clone is expanded.

v_gene	abundance	len	j_gene	d_gene	CDR3aa	CDR3nt
TRBV27	-	14	TRBJ2-1	-	CASSFRSSYPEQFF	TGTGCCAGCAGTTTCAGGTCTAGTTACCCTGAGCAGTTCTTC
TRBV5-1	once	14	TRBJ2-3	-	CASSLTGKRDTQYF	TGCGCCAGCAGCTTAACCGGGAAGAGAGATACGCAGTATTTT
TRBV20-1	-	12	TRBJ2-1	-	CSASGLNNEQFF	TGCAGTGCTAGTGGGTTAAACAATGAGCAGTTCTTC
TRBV7-9	-	14	TRBJ1-2	TRBD1	CASSVIGTGGGYTF	TGTGCCAGCAGCGTTATCGGGACAGGGGGAGGCTACACCTTC
TRBV28	-	16	TRBJ2-4	-	CASSPVVGRPGDIQYF	TGTGCCAGCAGTCCTGTCGTTGGACGGCCGGGGGACATTCAGTACTTC
TRBV30	-	14	TRBJ2-7	-	CAWSVGGVSYEQYF	TGTGCCTGGAGTGTGGGGGGCGTCTCCTACGAGCAGTACTTC
TRBV4-2	many	16	TRBJ2-1	TRBD1	CASSHLTGGSYNEQFF	TGTGCCAGCAGCCACTTGACAGGGGGCTCCTACAATGAGCAGTTCTTC
TRBV18	many	16	TRBJ2-1	-	CASSPGLPGGLNEQFF	TGTGCCAGCTCACCTGGTCTTCCTGGTGGTTTGAATGAGCAGTTCTTC
TRBV27	few	16	TRBJ1-1	TRBD1	CASSSGQGRLNTEAFF	TGTGCCAGCAGTTCGGGACAGGGAAGACTTAACACTGAAGCTTTCTTT
TRBV7-2	-	13	TRBJ2-2	-	CASSLPPGGELFF	TGTGCCAGCAGCTTGCCCCCTGGGGGGGAGCTGTTTTTT